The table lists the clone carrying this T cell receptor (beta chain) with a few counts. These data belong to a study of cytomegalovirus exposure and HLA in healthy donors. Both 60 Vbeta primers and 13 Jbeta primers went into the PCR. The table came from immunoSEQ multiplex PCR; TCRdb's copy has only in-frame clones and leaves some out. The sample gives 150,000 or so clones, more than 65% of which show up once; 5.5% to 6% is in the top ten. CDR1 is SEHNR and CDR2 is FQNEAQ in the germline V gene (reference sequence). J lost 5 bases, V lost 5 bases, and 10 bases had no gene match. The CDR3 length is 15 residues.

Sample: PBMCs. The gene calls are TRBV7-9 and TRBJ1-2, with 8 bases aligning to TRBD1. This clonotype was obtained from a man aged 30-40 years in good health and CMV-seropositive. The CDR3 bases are TGTGCCAGCAGCACCTTCAGGGGGCTTGGGTATGGCTACACCTTC. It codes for CASSTFRGLGYGYTF.